This T cell receptor (beta chain) is drawn from a study of CD8 T cells in Susac syndrome. About 0.45 to 1 ug RNA was reverse transcribed with random hexamers. Multiplex PCR with immunoSEQ amplified the TCR beta CDR3 across 54 Vbeta and 13 Jbeta. TCRdb redid the calling of the immunoSEQ multiplex PCR reads with MiXCR, one entry per CDR3 protein. The table records some 170,000 distinct CDR3 sequences, 85% to 95% of them present only once. The ends were cut back, 3 bases at V and 9 bases at J, with 15 bases in the middle. This CDR3 contains 13 residues. Germline V CDR1 and CDR2: GTSNPN, SVGIG (reference sequence). In contrast to the negatively isolated CD8+ and CD4+ T cells, TEMRA cells were FACS-enriched.

The specimen sequenced was CD4+ T cells from PBMCs. The clonotype comes from a human donor in good health. The V call is TRBV30, the J call TRBJ2-1, with a tentative D call TRBD2 (5 bases). The CDR3 DNA reads TGTGCCTGGAGCCTAGGGTTAGCGACTGAGCAGTTCTTC. This sequence encodes CAWSLGLATEQFF.